Following are 13 T cell receptor beta chains from one sample sequenced in a study of T cells in Graves' hyperthyroidism and ophthalmopathy. It was RNA transcripts that yielded the amplified TCR beta CDR3 regions. The HTBI primer set was used in a first-round RT-PCR of the TCR CDR3. TCRdb analysed the multiplex PCR reads with MiXCR anew, one entry per CDR3 protein. The data contain about 480,000 distinct CDR3 sequences, around an eighth of them singletons. Sequenced material: blood. These receptors all stem from a woman younger than 35 with Graves' hyperthyroidism.

This clonotype appeared a few times. DNA of the CDR3: TGTGCCAGCTCTGGGGAAAATAGCAATCAGCCCCAGCATTTT. Translating gives CASSGENSNQPQHF. The rearrangement uses TRBV18 and TRBJ1-5; D remains unclear. In germline, CDR1 is KGHSH, CDR2 LQKENI. V shed 6 bases and J shed 0 bases, with 9 bases lying between them. This CDR3 region has 14 residues.

Ten or more counts support this clonotype. This chain connects TRBV19 to TRBJ2-7, with TRBD1 matching 8 bases. Trimming at V came to 3 bases and at J to 3 bases, leaving 7 bases not matched to a gene. From germline, CDR1 is LNHDA and CDR2 SQIVND (reference sequence). This CDR3 comprises 15 residues. The CDR3: CASSMGQVDFYEQYF. The CDR3 DNA is TGTGCCAGTAGTATGGGACAGGTTGACTTCTACGAGCAGTACTTC. Filled out from reference TRBV19 and TRBJ2-7, the complete variable domain reads DGGITQSPKYLFRKEGQNVTLSCEQNLNHDAMYWYRQDPGQGLRLIYYSQIVNDFQKGDIAEGYSVSREKKESFPLTVTSAQKNPTAFYLCASSMGQVDFYEQYFGPGTRLTVT.

This clonotype appeared once. Here the CDR3 reads CASSFHSGQGNYGYTF. CDR3 DNA sequence: TGTGCCAGCAGTTTTCACTCGGGACAGGGTAACTATGGCTACACCTTC. The chain has TRBV12-3 or TRBV12-4 and TRBJ1-2; 9 bases map to TRBD1. V lost 3 bases, J lost 1 base, and 6 bases stayed unmatched. The CDR3 length is 16 residues.

The chain employs TRBV6-1 and TRBJ2-7, with unresolved D. Between the trimmed V and J ends, which lost 7 bases and 2 bases, there was a span of 9 bases. Germline V gene data show CDR1 as MNHNS and CDR2 as SASEGT. The CDR3 is made up of 12 amino acids. The CDR3: CASTTNAYEQYV. The CDR3 DNA follows: TGTGCCAGCACGACAAATGCCTACGAGCAGTACGTC.

This clonotype was detected many times. This chain uses TRBV6-5 with TRBJ2-7; tentatively, D is TRBD1 (5 bases). V was pared by 0 bases and J by 2 bases, with 11 bases between. Per the germline V gene, CDR1 is MNHEY and CDR2 is SVGAGI. CDR3 size: 15 residues. CDR3 bases: TGTGCCAGCAGTTACTCGGCGACAGACACCTACGAGCAGTACGTC. Translated: CASSYSATDTYEQYV.

At least ten counts were recorded for this clonotype. The chain is built from TRBV19 and TRBJ1-1, with TRBD1 as a possible D gene (5 bases). The germline V and J ends were trimmed by 9 bases and 2 bases, with 19 bases remaining between them. Germline V gene lookup returns CDR1 LNHDA and CDR2 SQIVND (reference sequence). The CDR3 totals 15 residues. CDR3 DNA sequence: TGTGCCAGAAACCCCTCAGGGAAATTTAACACTGAAGCTTTCTTT. Translation gives CARNPSGKFNTEAFF.

This clonotype was counted only a few times. Its ends do not fully match the called genes, so a read error is possible. V and J are TRBV5-1 and TRBJ1-2; TRBD1 is a possible D gene (6 bases). Germline-derived CDR1 and CDR2 are SGHRS and YFSETQ. CDR3 length: 13 amino acids. The CDR3: CAGSLGGAQGYTF. The CDR3 DNA is TGCGCCGGCAGCTTGGGGGGGGCGCAAGGCTACACCTTC.

The gene calls are TRBV7-9 and TRBJ2-1; D remains unclear. Germline V gene sequence: CDR1 SEHNR, CDR2 FQNEAQ (reference sequence). V lost 1 base to trimming and J lost 5 bases, with 12 bases between them. The CDR3 is made up of 15 amino acids. The CDR3 protein is CASSLGAGPHNEQFF. The CDR3 DNA is TGTGCCAGCAGCTTAGGGGCAGGCCCACACAATGAGCAGTTCTTC.

This sequence joins TRBV5-4 and TRBJ1-1; 7 bases match TRBD1. V was clipped by 7 bases and J by 5 bases; unmatched bases: 11. Germline V gene sequence: CDR1 SGHNT, CDR2 YYREEE (reference sequence). This CDR3 is 14 amino acids long. CDR3 nucleotides: TGTGCCAGCTCGACAGGGAATGGGGGAACTGAAGCTTTCTTT. Translation gives CASSTGNGGTEAFF.

At least ten counts were recorded for this clonotype. The chain links TRBV6-1 to TRBJ1-5, with 8 bases fitting TRBD1. This CDR3 comprises 14 residues. Trimming at V came to 1 base and at J to 4 bases, leaving 0 bases not matched to a gene. Germline-derived CDR1 and CDR2 are MNHNS and SASEGT. DNA of the CDR3: TGTGCCAGCAGTGAAGACAGGGGGAATCAGCCCCAGCATTTT. Translated, it gives CASSEDRGNQPQHF.

Points on this clonotype: This may arise from a read error, as a much more abundant clone is one base away. This sequence joins TRBV2 and TRBJ2-7; D gene ambiguous. V was clipped by 4 bases and J by 4 bases, with 11 bases between them. This CDR3 region has 13 residues. From germline, CDR1 is SNHLY and CDR2 FYNNEI. Here the CDR3 DNA reads TGTGCCAGCAGTGGAGGATCGGTATACGAGCAGTACGTC. Its protein is CASSGGSVYEQYV.

On this clonotype: A much larger clone differs from this one at a single base, so this may be a read error. The chain is built from TRBV2 and TRBJ2-4; D gene ambiguous. Germline V CDR1 and CDR2: SNHLY, FYNNEI. This CDR3 comprises 14 residues. V gave up 4 bases and J gave up 1 base, with 8 bases separating them. CDR3: CASSGLLAKNIQYF. In DNA form, the CDR3 reads TGTGCCAGCAGTGGATTACTCGCCAAAAACATTCAGTACTTC. Using reference TRBV2 and TRBJ2-4 for the parts outside the CDR3, the full variable domain is EPEVTQTPSHQVTQMGQEVILRCVPISNHLYFYWYRQILGQKVEFLVSFYNNEISEKSEIFDDQFSVERPDGSNFTLKIRSTKLEDSAMYFCASSGLLAKNIQYFGAGTRLSVL.

This clonotype showed up just a few times. The chain recombines TRBV4-1 with TRBJ1-3; no reliable D call. Per the germline V gene, CDR1 is MGHRA and CDR2 is YSYEKL. The CDR3 is 16 residues long. Trimming pared 1 base from V and 0 bases from J, leaving 10 bases between. CDR3 nucleotides: TGCGCCAGCAGCCAAGTTAGGGCTGCCTCTGGAAACACCATATATTTT. Its protein is CASSQVRAASGNTIYF.